One sample yielded the 28 T cell receptor beta chains listed below, sequenced in a study of blood T cell repertoires in COVID-19. The table came from immunoSEQ multiplex PCR; TCRdb's copy has only in-frame clones and leaves some out. The table has 200,000 to 250,000 clones, 88% seen once. Input material: peripheral blood. All receptors derive from a woman aged 55-69 years with acute or convalescent COVID-19.

The chain's CDR3 is CATKAGNYGYTF. Written as DNA, the CDR3 is TGCGCCACCAAGGCAGGGAACTATGGCTACACCTTC. This chain uses TRBV10-2 with TRBJ1-2; a possible D gene is TRBD1 (5 bases). The CDR3 totals 12 residues. Germline values: CDR1 WSHSY, CDR2 SAAADI. Trimming pared 10 bases from V and 2 bases from J, leaving 11 bases between.

Notes on this clone: The sample has other DNA sequences that encode this CDR3 too. V and J are TRBV5-1 and TRBJ1-3, with a weak D call TRBD1 (6 bases). Germline-derived CDR1 and CDR2 are SGHRS and YFSETQ. V dropped 0 bases and J dropped 0 bases, with 7 bases sitting between them. CDR3 size: 15 residues. The CDR3 DNA reads as TGCGCCAGCAGCTTGGAAGGGGGCTCTGGAAACACCATATATTTT. Translated: CASSLEGGSGNTIYF.

This clone was counted a few times. The chain links TRBV5-1 to TRBJ2-1; TRBD2 matches 9 bases. The J segment lost 7 bases and the V segment lost 0 bases, leaving 5 bases of the junction unmatched. CDR1 SGHRS and CDR2 YFSETQ come from the germline V gene. There are 15 residues in the CDR3. The CDR3 sequence: CASSLAGLAGNEQFF. The CDR3 DNA reads as TGCGCCAGCAGCTTGGCCGGGCTAGCGGGAAATGAGCAGTTCTTC.

The rearrangement joins TRBV3-1 (or the pseudogene TRBV3-2) to TRBJ2-1; weak D call: TRBD2 (5 bases). CDR1 and CDR2 from the germline V gene are LGHDT and YNNKEL (reference sequence). Deletions cut 5 bases from V and 1 base from J, with 12 bases between. The CDR3 totals 15 residues. The CDR3, as DNA: TGTGCCAGCAGCGCCGGGATCTTATCCTACAATGAGCAGTTCTTC. It is translated as CASSAGILSYNEQFF.

This chain joins TRBV29-1 and TRBJ2-7; TRBD1 might be the D (5 bases). V shed 2 bases and J shed 4 bases, with 9 bases lying between them. The CDR3 contains 12 residues. Germline V gene data show CDR1 as SQVTM and CDR2 as ANQGSEA. CDR3 protein: CSVERQGYEQYF. The CDR3 region has the DNA TGCAGCGTTGAAAGGCAGGGATACGAGCAGTACTTC.

The chain has TRBV5-6 and TRBJ1-6; the match to TRBD1 covers 9 bases. The germline gives CDR1 SGHDT, CDR2 YYEEEE. CDR3 length equals 16 residues. V trimming: 4 bases; J trimming: 7 bases; junction bases outside the gene matches: 9. CDR3 DNA sequence: TGTGCCAGCAGCCAGCCCTCCGGGACAGGGAATTCACCCCTCCACTTT. Translating gives CASSQPSGTGNSPLHF.

The chain links TRBV3-1 (or the pseudogene TRBV3-2) to TRBJ1-3; D gene uncertain. Germline CDR1 LGHDT, CDR2 YNNKEL (reference sequence). The CDR3 has 13 amino acids. Trimming removed 3 bases from V and 4 bases from J, with 7 bases in between. The CDR3 DNA sequence: TGTGCCAGCAGCCAGGCCGCAGGAAACACCATATATTTT. The encoded protein is CASSQAAGNTIYF.

The chain is built from TRBV5-1 and TRBJ2-7; a possible D gene is TRBD2 (6 bases). The CDR3 is made up of 14 amino acids. V was trimmed by 4 bases and J by 7 bases, leaving 18 bases between them. Germline values: CDR1 SGHRS, CDR2 YFSETQ. This CDR3 is CASSPPRDSREQYF. Written as DNA, the CDR3 is TGCGCCAGCAGCCCCCCCCGGGACTCGAGGGAGCAGTACTTC. Complete variable domain (other parts from reference TRBV5-1 and TRBJ2-7): KAGVTQTPRYLIKTRGQQVTLSCSPISGHRSVSWYQQTPGQGLQFLFEYFSETQRNKGNFPGRFSGRQFSNSRSEMNVSTLELGDSALYLCASSPPRDSREQYFGPGTRLTVT.

This clone was observed a handful of times. The chain employs TRBV2 and TRBJ1-5; 9 bases agree with TRBD1. The CDR3 loop spans 14 amino acids. After removal of 4 bases from V and 4 bases from J, the junction contained 2 bases not matched to a gene. CDR1 and CDR2 (germline): SNHLY, FYNNEI. The CDR3 loop reads CASSVDRGNQPQHF. The CDR3 bases are TGTGCCAGCAGTGTTGACAGGGGGAATCAGCCCCAGCATTTT.

J is TRBJ1-5 and V is TRBV15; no clear D gene. This CDR3 is 12 amino acids long. Germline assignment: CDR1 LNHNV and CDR2 YYDKDF (reference sequence). The germline V and J ends were trimmed by 3 bases and 7 bases, with 7 bases remaining between them. The CDR3 DNA reads as TGTGCCACCAGCAGCCCGTTCCAGCCCCAGCATTTT. Amino acid sequence: CATSSPFQPQHF.

The V call is TRBV2, the J call TRBJ1-2; a weak D match, TRBD1 (6 bases). CDR1 is SNHLY, CDR2 FYNNEI, per germline. The CDR3 has 14 amino acids. Trimming took off 8 bases at V and 0 bases at J, with 13 bases between the two ends. This chain's CDR3 is CASHWDNANYGYTF. CDR3 sequence (DNA): TGTGCCAGCCATTGGGACAACGCTAACTATGGCTACACCTTC.

Only one count was recorded for this clone. The rearrangement joins TRBV6-2 or TRBV6-3 to TRBJ1-5; 7 nucleotides align to TRBD1. CDR1 and CDR2 from the germline V gene are MNHEY and SVGEGT. The CDR3 is 15 amino acids. Unmatched junction bases numbered 6, after V lost 5 bases and J lost 2 bases. CDR3 sequence reads: CASSPTGNRNQPQHF. Written as DNA, the CDR3 is TGTGCCAGCAGTCCGACAGGGAATCGCAATCAGCCCCAGCATTTT.

The chain links TRBV5-1 to TRBJ1-3, with TRBD1 as a possible D gene (5 bases). V dropped 4 bases and J dropped 2 bases, with 16 bases sitting between them. The CDR3 is made up of 16 amino acids. From germline, CDR1 is SGHRS and CDR2 YFSETQ. The CDR3 sequence: CASSPAGVQAGNTIYF. In DNA form, the CDR3 reads TGCGCCAGCAGCCCCGCGGGGGTACAAGCTGGAAACACCATATATTTT.

The chain carries TRBV3-1 (or the pseudogene TRBV3-2) and TRBJ2-5; 8 nucleotides line up with TRBD2. The CDR3 totals 20 residues. Per germline, CDR1 LGHDT and CDR2 YNNKEL (reference sequence). The V and J ends lost 1 base and 0 bases, in that order; junction bases with no gene match: 16. DNA for the CDR3: TGTGCCAGCAGCCAAGGGATTCTAGGAGGCCTAGCGGGCTACCAAGAGACCCAGTACTTC. This encodes CASSQGILGGLAGYQETQYF.

This chain joins TRBV5-1 and TRBJ2-2; D is possibly TRBD2 (6 bases). V gave up 4 bases and J gave up 1 base, with 8 bases separating them. Germline assignment: CDR1 SGHRS and CDR2 YFSETQ. This CDR3 comprises 14 residues. The CDR3 here is CASSRDWNTGELFF. CDR3 nucleotides: TGCGCCAGCAGCCGGGACTGGAACACCGGGGAGCTGTTTTTT.

The chain has TRBV7-3 and TRBJ1-1; D might be TRBD1 (5 bases). The CDR3 extends over 13 amino acids. Trimming stripped 2 bases from V and 4 bases from J, with 8 bases between. The V gene's germline CDR1 is SGHTA and CDR2 FQGTGA. This CDR3 reads CASSLGGGTEAFF. Here the CDR3 DNA reads TGTGCCAGCAGCTTAGGGGGAGGCACTGAAGCTTTCTTT.

The J gene is TRBJ1-5, the V gene TRBV27, with D perhaps TRBD1 (6 bases). This CDR3 spans 15 amino acids. Trimming stripped 5 bases from V and 3 bases from J, with 14 bases between. Germline CDR1 is MNHEY and CDR2 is SMNVEV (reference sequence). The CDR3 loop reads CASSTRQASNQPQHF. The CDR3 nucleotides are TGTGCCAGCAGTACCCGACAGGCTTCCAATCAGCCCCAGCATTTT.

The chain has TRBV7-9 and TRBJ1-4; D perhaps matches TRBD1 (5 bases). The CDR3 covers 14 residues. Germline V gene sequence: CDR1 SEHNR, CDR2 FQNEAQ (reference sequence). V was trimmed by 5 bases and J by 5 bases, leaving 12 bases between them. CDR3 loop: CASSRGDGNEKLFF. The CDR3 DNA reads TGTGCCAGCAGCCGGGGGGACGGGAATGAAAAACTGTTTTTT.

The V call is TRBV7-2, the J call TRBJ2-1, with D maybe TRBD2 (5 bases). Trimming removed 5 bases at V and 6 bases at J, with 17 bases between. Germline CDR1 SGHTA, CDR2 FQGNSA. The CDR3 is 15 amino acids. The chain's CDR3 is CASSLPGSPGNEQFF. The CDR3 nucleotides are TGTGCCAGCAGCCTACCGGGGTCACCTGGCAATGAGCAGTTCTTC.

The chain joins TRBV7-9 to TRBJ1-1, with D possibly TRBD1 on 6 matching bases. Germline CDR1 is SEHNR and CDR2 is FQNEAQ (reference sequence). V dropped 8 bases and J dropped 1 base, with 23 bases sitting between them. This CDR3 spans 17 amino acids. This chain's CDR3 is CASSAARGGRRNTEAFF. CDR3 DNA sequence: TGTGCCAGCTCCGCGGCACGCGGGGGGCGAAGGAACACTGAAGCTTTCTTT.

The chain has TRBV6-5 and TRBJ1-5, with D possibly TRBD1 on 6 matching bases. V was pared by 4 bases and J by 5 bases, with 9 bases between. Germline-derived CDR1 and CDR2 are MNHEY and SVGAGI. The CDR3 has 13 residues. DNA for the CDR3: TGTGCCAGCAGTTCCTCAGGGGATCAGCCCCAGCATTTT. Its protein is CASSSSGDQPQHF.

The chain uses TRBV28 and TRBJ2-7; 12 bases agree with TRBD2. Germline V gene data show CDR1 as MDHEN and CDR2 as SYDVKM. V gave up 4 bases and J gave up 7 bases; unmatched junction bases: 20. CDR3 length equals 19 residues. In nucleotides, the CDR3 is TGTGCCAGCAGTTCACCTAGCGGGAGGGCCAGGGGGCCCCTGGGGGAGCAGTACTTC. Translating it yields CASSSPSGRARGPLGEQYF.

The V gene is TRBV3-1 (or the pseudogene TRBV3-2), the J gene TRBJ2-7; 9 bases are a match to TRBD2. Losses at the gene ends were 11 bases for V and 1 base for J; bases not matched to a gene: 6. CDR3 length: 13 residues. In germline, CDR1 is LGHDT, CDR2 YNNKEL (reference sequence). CDR3 DNA sequence: TGTGCCGTGCAGCTAGCGGGATCCTACGAGCAGTACTTC. Protein: CAVQLAGSYEQYF.

This clone was seen a single time. The chain links TRBV20-1 to TRBJ1-2, with unresolved D. Germline CDR1 and CDR2: DFQATT and SNEGSKA (reference sequence). The CDR3 loop spans 11 amino acids. V lost 1 base and J 5 bases, leaving 5 bases between the germline ends. The CDR3 loop is CSARASYGYTF. As DNA, the CDR3 is TGCAGTGCTAGAGCGAGTTATGGCTACACCTTC.

The gene calls are TRBV27 and TRBJ2-7; a weak D match, TRBD2 (5 bases). Germline V gene lookup returns CDR1 MNHEY and CDR2 SMNVEV (reference sequence). Trimming cost V 2 bases and J 2 bases, with 16 bases left between them. CDR3 length equals 16 residues. CDR3 sequence: CASSLAPNSGPYEQYF. The CDR3 nucleotides read TGTGCCAGCAGTTTAGCCCCCAACAGCGGACCCTACGAGCAGTACTTC.

This chain connects TRBV4-1 to TRBJ2-7; D might be TRBD1 (7 bases). Per the germline V gene, CDR1 is MGHRA and CDR2 is YSYEKL. This CDR3 is 14 amino acids long. The V end was cut by 7 bases, the J end by 5 bases, with 18 bases between. The CDR3 spells CASTRLEGANEQYF. DNA for the CDR3: TGCGCCAGCACCCGATTGGAGGGGGCCAACGAGCAGTACTTC.

This chain connects TRBV2 to TRBJ1-4; D is uncertain. V was shortened by 6 bases and J by 0 bases, with 8 bases between the two germline ends. The CDR3 length is 14 residues. From germline, CDR1 is SNHLY and CDR2 FYNNEI. CDR3 in amino acids: CASRRGATNEKLFF. CDR3 nucleotides: TGTGCCAGCAGACGCGGGGCAACTAATGAAAAACTGTTTTTT.

The rearrangement uses TRBV6-5 and TRBJ1-1, with D perhaps matching TRBD1 (6 bases). The V end lost 6 bases, the J end lost 1 base, and 12 bases lay between the germline ends. In germline, CDR1 is MNHEY, CDR2 SVGAGI. This CDR3 contains 14 residues. CDR3 region: CASRRDRRNTEAFF. The CDR3 nucleotides read TGTGCCAGCAGGAGAGACAGGAGGAACACTGAAGCTTTCTTT.